Listed below are T cell receptor beta chains from one sample, sequenced in a study of cytomegalovirus exposure and HLA in healthy donors. Repertoires were generated with immunoSEQ multiplex PCR, while TCRdb's copy carries only in-frame clones and drops some. The table shows about 160,000 clones, with about 80% occurring only once. Input material: PBMCs. These receptors came from a man aged 18 to 29 in good health and CMV-seropositive. Each CDR3 is given with its conserved first and last residue. Each record gives: J gene, V gene, clone size, D gene, CDR3 DNA, CDR3 protein. The D gene is left open where the match is weak. The size of a clone is reported for some rows only, either as once, few or many, or as a class for expanded clones.

TRBJ2-7 TRBV6-5 . TRBD2 TGTGCCAGCACCCGACTAGCGGGAGACTACGAGCAGTACTTC CASTRLAGDYEQYF
TRBJ1-1 TRBV9 . . TGTGCCAGCAGCGTAGAAACAGGATGGAACACTGAAGCTTTCTTT CASSVETGWNTEAFF
TRBJ2-6 TRBV5-1 . TRBD1 TGCGCCAGCAGGCCTACAGGGGGCTCTGGGGCCAACGTCCTGACTTTC CASRPTGGSGANVLTF
TRBJ1-3 TRBV7-9 . TRBD1 TGTGCCAGCAGCAAAACCGGGACAGGGCTGAGTGGAAACACCATATATTTT CASSKTGTGLSGNTIYF
TRBJ1-2 TRBV7-9 . TRBD1 TGTGCCAGCAGCCTGCAGGGGGCTGGTGGCTACACCTTC CASSLQGAGGYTF
TRBJ1-5 TRBV4-1 . . TGCGCCAGCAGCCAAGCGGGGGGGCAGCCCCAGCATTTT CASSQAGGQPQHF
TRBJ2-1 TRBV5-6 . TRBD1 TGTGCCAGCAGCTTCGGTTCAGGGGGCAATGAGCAGTTCTTC CASSFGSGGNEQFF
TRBJ2-5 TRBV27 . . TGTGCCAGCAGTTGGAGTGGGGGGAACCAAGAGACCCAGTACTTC CASSWSGGNQETQYF
TRBJ1-2 TRBV5-1 . TRBD1 TGCGCCAGCAGCCCGTTCTACCGGGACAGGGAGAACTATGGCTACACCTTC CASSPFYRDRENYGYTF
TRBJ2-7 TRBV4-1 . . TGCGCCAGCAGCCAAGTAAGCCTAGTGGGGGGCTCCTACGAGCAGTACTTC CASSQVSLVGGSYEQYF
TRBJ1-1 TRBV5-1 once . TGCGCCAGCAGCTTGGGGGCGGGGGATGAAGCTTTCTTT CASSLGAGDEAFF
TRBJ1-5 TRBV7-9 . . TGTGCCAGCAGCTTAGCGCCGGCAGGGGTATTGGATCAGCCCCAGCATTTT CASSLAPAGVLDQPQHF
TRBJ2-7 TRBV5-6 . . TGTGCCAGCAGCTCAACGGACAGTCCGGATCTCTACGAGCAGTACTTC CASSSTDSPDLYEQYF
TRBJ2-7 TRBV4-1 . . TGCGCCAGCAGCCAAGGACAGGGACTCTACGAGCAGTACTTC CASSQGQGLYEQYF
TRBJ2-1 TRBV5-1 . TRBD2 TGCGCCAGCACCTCCGGCGGGGGGGCCTTGAATGAGCAGTTCTTC CASTSGGGALNEQFF
TRBJ2-1 TRBV5-1 . TRBD1 TGCGCCAGCAGCCCGGGACAGGGCAATGAGCAGTTCTTC CASSPGQGNEQFF
TRBJ2-7 TRBV6-1 . TRBD1 TGTGCCAGCCTGGACAGGGGGCGGTACGAGCAGTACTTC CASLDRGRYEQYF
TRBJ1-1 TRBV19 . . TGTGCCAGTGGTCTCCCCCTAGAAGCTTTCTTT CASGLPLEAFF
TRBJ1-5 TRBV19 few . TGTGCCAGTAGTATTGCCAGGGGAGGGGGTCGGCAGCCCCAGCATTTT CASSIARGGGRQPQHF
TRBJ2-5 TRBV4-3 . TRBD2 TGCGCCAGCAGCCAAGACGGAGCTAGCGGAGAGACCCAGTACTTC CASSQDGASGETQYF
TRBJ1-2 TRBV27 . . TGTGCCAGCAGCCTGACGCTGGGTTCAGGTCACTATGGCTACACCTTC CASSLTLGSGHYGYTF
TRBJ2-7 TRBV30 . . TGTGCCTGGAGTGTACAGGCTTACGAGCAGTACTTC CAWSVQAYEQYF
TRBJ2-2 TRBV29-1 few . TGCAGCGCTGGGGGGGCGGGGATCGTCGGGGAGCTGTTTTTT CSAGGAGIVGELFF
TRBJ2-7 TRBV27 . TRBD1 TGTGCCAGCAGTCCATACAGGGGTCAAAGCTCCTACGAGCAGTACTTC CASSPYRGQSSYEQYF
TRBJ1-2 TRBV6-5 . TRBD1 TGTGCCAGCAGTTTCCGGACAGGGGCGAGAGGCTACACCTTC CASSFRTGARGYTF
TRBJ2-1 TRBV11-2 few . TGTGCCAGCTGCGCCGAATCCTACAATGAGCAGTTCTTC CASCAESYNEQFF
TRBJ2-1 TRBV9 . TRBD1 TGTGCCAGCAGCGTATACGGGACAGAGATGGATGAGCAGTTCTTC CASSVYGTEMDEQFF
TRBJ2-7 TRBV7-9 . TRBD2 TGTGCCAGCAGCTCGACTAGCGGGAGGGCCCTCGACTACGAGCAGTACTTC CASSSTSGRALDYEQYF
TRBJ1-5 TRBV6-1 . . TGTGCCAGCAGTGACGGACAGTATAGCAATCAGCCCCAGCATTTT CASSDGQYSNQPQHF
TRBJ1-1 TRBV7-8 . . TGTGCCAGCAGCTTAGATTCCGGACAGATGAACACTGAAGCTTTCTTT CASSLDSGQMNTEAFF
TRBJ1-2 TRBV28 . . TGTGCCAGCAGTTTATCCCCCAGGGATGGCTACACCTTC CASSLSPRDGYTF
TRBJ2-3 TRBV19 few . TGTGCCAGTAGTATTCGTGGGGGGGCTGGCACAGATACGCAGTATTTT CASSIRGGAGTDTQYF
TRBJ1-1 TRBV27 once . TGTGCCAGCAGTTTAGCGCAAGTGAACACTGAAGCTTTCTTT CASSLAQVNTEAFF
TRBJ2-7 TRBV10-3 . TRBD1 TGTGCCACCCTGGAGACAGGGGTTTCTGGCGAGCAGTACTTC CATLETGVSGEQYF
TRBJ2-7 TRBV9 . . TGTGCCAGCAGCCCGAGGGACAAATCCTACGAGCAGTACTTC CASSPRDKSYEQYF
TRBJ2-1 TRBV5-4 . TRBD2 TGTGCCAGCAGCACTCTAGCGGGAGGTGGCAATGAGCAGTTCTTC CASSTLAGGGNEQFF
TRBJ1-2 TRBV11-2 . . TGTGCCAGCAGCTTAAACGCACAGGGTCGGGGTGGCTACACCTTC CASSLNAQGRGGYTF
TRBJ2-3 TRBV19 . . TGTGCCAGTAGTGTGGGGCCTAACACAGATACGCAGTATTTT CASSVGPNTDTQYF
TRBJ1-2 TRBV27 . . TGTGCCAGCAGTTTATATCGGGGTGAAGATGGCTACACCTTC CASSLYRGEDGYTF
TRBJ1-1 TRBV7-6 . . TGTGCCAGCAGCCCGCTTGGGGGGGCCACTGAAGCTTTCTTT CASSPLGGATEAFF
TRBJ2-2 TRBV5-1 . . TGCGCCAGCATCGACCAGGGGCTGAACGGGGAGCTGTTTTTT CASIDQGLNGELFF
TRBJ2-2 TRBV7-3 . TRBD2 TGTGCCAGCAGCCCTAGGACTAGATCTCGGAACACCGGGGAGCTGTTTTTT CASSPRTRSRNTGELFF
TRBJ1-2 TRBV11-2 few . TGTGCCAGCAGCTACGAACAGGGAGGGAACGGCTACACCTTC CASSYEQGGNGYTF
TRBJ2-2 TRBV10-3 . TRBD1 TGTGCCATCAGTGGCCCAGGGGGATCGAGCACCGGGGAGCTGTTTTTT CAISGPGGSSTGELFF
TRBJ2-7 TRBV6-1 once . TGTGCCAGCAGTAGTTGGGGGGTATCCTACGAGCAGTACTTC CASSSWGVSYEQYF
TRBJ1-1 TRBV27 . . TGTGCCAGCAGTTTATCAGGGAGCACTGAAGCTTTCTTT CASSLSGSTEAFF
TRBJ2-1 TRBV19 . TRBD2 TGTGCCAGTAGCGGACTAGCGGCCTTCAGGTCCTCCTACAATGAGCAGTTCTTC CASSGLAAFRSSYNEQFF
TRBJ2-3 TRBV27 . . TGTGCCAGCAGGGAACGGGACTCCCTTGTAGATACGCAGTATTTT CASRERDSLVDTQYF
TRBJ2-3 TRBV4-2 . TRBD2 TGTGCCAGCAGCCAAGATTTGGGGGGGGTAGATACGCAGTATTTT CASSQDLGGVDTQYF
TRBJ2-3 TRBV7-2 . TRBD2 TGTGCCAGCAGCTGGACTAGCGCTAGCACAGATACGCAGTATTTT CASSWTSASTDTQYF
TRBJ2-1 TRBV28 . TRBD1 TGTGCCAGCAGCGAGACAGGGGGTTCTGAGCAGTTCTTC CASSETGGSEQFF
TRBJ2-2 TRBV28 . . TGTGCCAGCAGTTTCCGGCGGTCGAACACCGGGGAGCTGTTTTTT CASSFRRSNTGELFF